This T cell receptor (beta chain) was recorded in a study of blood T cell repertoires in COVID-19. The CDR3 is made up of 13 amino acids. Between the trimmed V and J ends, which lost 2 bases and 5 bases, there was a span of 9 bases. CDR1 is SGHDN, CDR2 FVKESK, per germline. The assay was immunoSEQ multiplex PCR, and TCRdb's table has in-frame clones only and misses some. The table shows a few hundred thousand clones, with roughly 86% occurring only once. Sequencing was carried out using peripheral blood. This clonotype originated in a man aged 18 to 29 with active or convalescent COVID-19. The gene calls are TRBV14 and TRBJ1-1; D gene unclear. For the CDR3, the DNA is TGTGCCAGCAGCCAAACCTCCGGGACTGAAGCTTTCTTT. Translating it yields CASSQTSGTEAFF.